The T cell receptor (beta chain) under discussion was sequenced for a study of cytomegalovirus exposure and HLA in healthy donors. About the research overall: From HLA-typed donors, an early data release held tens of millions of unique TCRs.

Donors in the study were healthy people who gave bone marrow. The CDR3 runs 13 residues. The V and J ends lost 3 bases and 6 bases respectively, with 12 bases between them. Germline loops: CDR1 MDHEN, CDR2 SYDVKM. The PCR contained 60 Vbeta and 13 Jbeta primers. TCRdb's table, derived via immunoSEQ multiplex PCR, lists solely in-frame clones and lacks some. The repertoire holds about 180,000 clones, with over 65% as singletons. The sequenced sample was PBMCs. The TCR was taken from a man aged 18 to 29 in good health and CMV-seronegative. This chain connects TRBV28 to TRBJ2-7; D might be TRBD2 (7 bases). DNA of the CDR3: TGTGCCAGCAGTTTGGGGGGGCGGGGCGAGCAGTACTTC. Translated: CASSLGGRGEQYF.